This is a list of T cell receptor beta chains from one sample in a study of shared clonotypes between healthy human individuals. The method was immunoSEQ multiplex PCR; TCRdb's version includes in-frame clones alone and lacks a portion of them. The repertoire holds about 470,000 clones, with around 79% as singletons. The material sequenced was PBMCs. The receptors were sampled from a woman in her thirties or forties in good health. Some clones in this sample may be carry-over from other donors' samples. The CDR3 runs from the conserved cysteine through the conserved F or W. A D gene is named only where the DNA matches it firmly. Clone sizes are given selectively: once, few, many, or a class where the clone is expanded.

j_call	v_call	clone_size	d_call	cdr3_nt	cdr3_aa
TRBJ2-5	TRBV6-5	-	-	TGTGCCAGCAGTTCCCCGGGTCACCAAGAGACCCAGTACTTC	CASSSPGHQETQYF
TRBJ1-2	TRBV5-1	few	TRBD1	TGCGCCAGCAGACCAGGACAGGCCGGTCTCTATGGCTACACCTTC	CASRPGQAGLYGYTF
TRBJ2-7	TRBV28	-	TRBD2	TGTGCCAGCAGTTGGAGCGGGGGGAGCTCCTACGAGCAGTACTTC	CASSWSGGSSYEQYF
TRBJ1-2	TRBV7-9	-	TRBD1	TGTGCCAGCAGCTTAGGACAGGGATTCGGCTATGGCTACACCTTC	CASSLGQGFGYGYTF
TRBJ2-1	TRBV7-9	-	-	TGTGCCAGCAGCTTGGAGGCGGGTAGTGAGCAGTTCTTC	CASSLEAGSEQFF
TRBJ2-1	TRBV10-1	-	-	TGCGCCAGCAGTGAATCGAGAGTAGATGAGCAGTTCTTC	CASSESRVDEQFF
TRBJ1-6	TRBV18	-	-	TGTGCCAGCTCAACCAGGGCAGAGGATTCACCCCTCCACTTT	CASSTRAEDSPLHF
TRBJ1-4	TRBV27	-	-	TGTGCCAGCAGTCGAGCTCAGGATAATGAAAAACTGTTTTTT	CASSRAQDNEKLFF
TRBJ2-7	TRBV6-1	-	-	TGTGCCAGCAACGATTTCCGGGAGCAGTACTTC	CASNDFREQYF
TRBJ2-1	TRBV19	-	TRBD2	TGTGCCACGAACCCGAGACCACTAGCGCTGGGTGAGCAGTTCTTC	CATNPRPLALGEQFF
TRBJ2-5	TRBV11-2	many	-	TGTGCCAGCAGCCCTGGCCCAAGAGAGACCCAGTACTTC	CASSPGPRETQYF
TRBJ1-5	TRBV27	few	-	TGTGCCAGCAGTTTAACGCCTCCTCAGCCCCAGCATTTT	CASSLTPPQPQHF
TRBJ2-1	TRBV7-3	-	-	TGTGCCAGCAGCTCTTACTTGTACAATGAGCAGTTCTTC	CASSSYLYNEQFF
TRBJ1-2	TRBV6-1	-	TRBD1	TGTGCCAGCAGCATTTCCGGGACAGGGGGCTATGGCTACACCTTC	CASSISGTGGYGYTF
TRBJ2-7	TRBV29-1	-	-	TGCAGCGTTGTATCGGACCGAGTCTACGAGCAGTACTTC	CSVVSDRVYEQYF
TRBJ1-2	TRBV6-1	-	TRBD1	TGTGCCAGCAGTGAGCCCGGGACAGGGGTGTCCTATGGCTACACCTTC	CASSEPGTGVSYGYTF
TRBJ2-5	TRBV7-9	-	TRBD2	TGTGCCAGCAGCAAACTAGCGATGGAGACCCAGTACTTC	CASSKLAMETQYF
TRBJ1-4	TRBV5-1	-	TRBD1	TGCGCCAGCAGCCTGACCGGGACAGGGCATGAAAAACTGTTTTTT	CASSLTGTGHEKLFF
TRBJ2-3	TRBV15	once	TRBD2	TGTGCCACCAGCACAGGACTAGCGGGAGGCAGAGATACGCAGTATTTT	CATSTGLAGGRDTQYF
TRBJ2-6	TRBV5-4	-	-	TGTGCCAGCAGCTTGCCCCCACTAGGGGCTGGGGCCAACGTCCTGACTTTC	CASSLPPLGAGANVLTF
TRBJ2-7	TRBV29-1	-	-	TGCAGCGTTGCGGAGTCCTACGAGCAGTACTTC	CSVAESYEQYF
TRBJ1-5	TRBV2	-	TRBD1	TGTGCCAGCTGCCCGGACAGGGTGGGTAGTCAGCCCCAGCATTTT	CASCPDRVGSQPQHF
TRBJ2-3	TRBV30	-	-	TGTGCCGGCCCCGGGCTTAGCACAGATACGCAGTATTTT	CAGPGLSTDTQYF
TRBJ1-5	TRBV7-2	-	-	TGTGCCAGCAGCTTAGGGCAGGGTAACAATCAGCCCCAGCATTTT	CASSLGQGNNQPQHF
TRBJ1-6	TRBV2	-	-	TGTGCCAGCAGTGCTGACAGAGGTTATTCACCCCTCCACTTT	CASSADRGYSPLHF
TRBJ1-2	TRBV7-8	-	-	TGTGCCAGCAGCCAACCCCAGGGTCACTATGGCTACACCTTC	CASSQPQGHYGYTF
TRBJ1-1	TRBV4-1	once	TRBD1	TGCGCCAGCACCTCACGGGGACAGGTGGGCACTGAAGCTTTCTTT	CASTSRGQVGTEAFF
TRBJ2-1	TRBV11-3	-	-	TGTGCCAGCAGCTCCCTAGGCGAAGCGACCAATGAGCAGTTCTTC	CASSSLGEATNEQFF
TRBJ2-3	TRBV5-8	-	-	TGTGCCAGCAGCTTGGACAGGGCCACAGATACGCAGTATTTT	CASSLDRATDTQYF
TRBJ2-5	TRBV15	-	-	TGTGCCACCAGCAGAGATTTAAGGAGGGCCGTTCGGGAGACCCAGTACTTC	CATSRDLRRAVRETQYF
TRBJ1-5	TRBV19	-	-	TGTGCCAGTAGTCTCGGTCAGCCCCAGCATTTT	CASSLGQPQHF
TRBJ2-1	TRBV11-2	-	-	TGTGCCAGCAGCACCCTCAATGAGCAGTTCTTC	CASSTLNEQFF
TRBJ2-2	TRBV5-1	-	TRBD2	TGCGCCACAAAAAAGCGGGAGGGCGAAACCGGGGAGCTGTTTTTT	CATKKREGETGELFF